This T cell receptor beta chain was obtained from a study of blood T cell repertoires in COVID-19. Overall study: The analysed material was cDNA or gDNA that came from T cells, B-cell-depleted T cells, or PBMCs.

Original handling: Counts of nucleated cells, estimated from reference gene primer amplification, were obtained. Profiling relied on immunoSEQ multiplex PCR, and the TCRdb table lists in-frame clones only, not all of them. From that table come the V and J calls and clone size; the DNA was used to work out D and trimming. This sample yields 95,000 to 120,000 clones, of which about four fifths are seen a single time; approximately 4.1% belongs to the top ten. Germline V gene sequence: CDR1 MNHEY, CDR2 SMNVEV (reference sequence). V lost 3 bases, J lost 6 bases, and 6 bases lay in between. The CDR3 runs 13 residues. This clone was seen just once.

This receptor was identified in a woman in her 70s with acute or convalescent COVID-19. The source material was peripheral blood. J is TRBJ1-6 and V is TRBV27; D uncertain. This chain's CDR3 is CASSFRGNSPLHF. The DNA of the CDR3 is TGTGCCAGCAGTTTTCGGGGTAATTCACCCCTCCACTTT.